This T cell receptor (beta chain) was identified during a study of cytomegalovirus exposure and HLA in healthy donors. Overall study results and limits: An analysis that came later showed most CMV-associated TCR beta chains appearing HLA-restricted.

A multiplex PCR was run with 60 Vbeta primers and 13 Jbeta primers. Produced via immunoSEQ multiplex PCR; TCRdb's table is partial and in-frame only. This table holds fewer than 250,000 clones, about 75% found once. Points on this clone: Its antigen remains unknown.

The source is a male donor in good health and CMV-seronegative. Sequenced: PBMCs.

DNA of the CDR3: TGTGCCAGCAGCCACCCGGGAAAGCAGTTCTTC. Residues: CASSHPGKQFF. The chain recombines TRBV7-9 with TRBJ2-1; TRBD2 is a possible D gene (5 bases). V gave up 5 bases and J gave up 11 bases, with 10 bases separating them. The CDR3 is 11 amino acids. Germline V CDR1 and CDR2: SEHNR, FQNEAQ (reference sequence). The entire variable domain, with the rest obtained from reference TRBV7-9 and TRBJ2-1, is as follows: DTGVSQNPRHKITKRGQNVTFRCDPISEHNRLYWYRQTLGQGPEFLTYFQNEAQLEKSRLLSDRFSAERPKGSFSTLEIQRTEQGDSAMYLCASSHPGKQFFGPGTRLTVL.